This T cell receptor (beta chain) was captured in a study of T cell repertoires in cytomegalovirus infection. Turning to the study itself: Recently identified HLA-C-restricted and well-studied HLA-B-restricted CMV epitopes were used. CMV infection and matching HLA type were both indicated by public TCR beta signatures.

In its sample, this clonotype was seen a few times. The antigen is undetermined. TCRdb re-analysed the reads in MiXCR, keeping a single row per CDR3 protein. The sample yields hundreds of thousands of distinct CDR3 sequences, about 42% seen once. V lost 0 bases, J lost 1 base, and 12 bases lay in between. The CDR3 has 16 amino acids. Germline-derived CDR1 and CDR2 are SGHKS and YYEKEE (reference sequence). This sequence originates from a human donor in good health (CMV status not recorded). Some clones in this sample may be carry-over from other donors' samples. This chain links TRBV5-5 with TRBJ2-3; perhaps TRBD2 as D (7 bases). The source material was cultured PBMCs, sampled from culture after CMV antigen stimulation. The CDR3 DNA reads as TGTGCCAGCAGCTTGGGAGGGGGGGCTGGCACAGATACGCAGTATTTT. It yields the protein CASSLGGGAGTDTQYF.